This TCR beta chain was captured in a study of OX40 agonist ivuxolimab in advanced cancers. Here immunoSEQ multiplex PCR was the method, and the copy in TCRdb shows in-frame clones only, minus some. Altogether around 80,000 clones are present, 85% to 90% being singletons, with the ten largest covering around 2.3%. Per the germline V gene, CDR1 is MNHEY and CDR2 is SMNVEV (reference sequence). The CDR3 loop spans 14 amino acids. Trimming cost V 2 bases and J 2 bases, with 10 bases left between them. This specimen was CD4+ or CD8+ T cells sorted from blood, taken in a trial of the OX40 agonist ivuxolimab. The genes are TRBV27 and TRBJ2-7, with D possibly being TRBD1 (6 bases). The receptor comes from an adult with an advanced solid tumor such as melanoma, head and neck, liver or kidney cancer. The CDR3 nucleotides are TGTGCCAGCAGTTTAACGGGACAAGCCTACGAGCAGTACTTC. Protein product: CASSLTGQAYEQYF.